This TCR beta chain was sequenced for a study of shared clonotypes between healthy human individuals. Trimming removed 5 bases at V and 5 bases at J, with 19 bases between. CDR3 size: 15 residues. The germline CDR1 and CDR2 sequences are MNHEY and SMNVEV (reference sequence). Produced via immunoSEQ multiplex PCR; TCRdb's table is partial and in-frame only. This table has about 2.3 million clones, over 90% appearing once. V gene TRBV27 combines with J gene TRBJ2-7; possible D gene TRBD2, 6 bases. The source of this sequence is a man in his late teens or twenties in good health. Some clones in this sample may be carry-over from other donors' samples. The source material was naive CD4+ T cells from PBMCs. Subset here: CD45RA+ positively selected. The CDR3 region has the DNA TGTGCCAGCAGTCCTAGGACTAACCTCGAGAACGAGCAGTACTTC. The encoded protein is CASSPRTNLENEQYF.